This is a list of T cell receptor beta chains from one sample in a study of blood T cell repertoires in COVID-19. Sequencing was performed with immunoSEQ multiplex PCR; in TCRdb, only in-frame clones are kept and a portion is missing. Among about 130,000 clones listed, over 80% were seen once. Sequencing used peripheral blood. The receptors originated from a man in his 60s with acute or convalescent COVID-19. Both conserved end residues are trimmed from each CDR3. Fields, in order: V gene, J gene, CDR3 protein.

>TRBV5-1|TRBJ1-5
ASSFDSYQPQH
>TRBV2|TRBJ1-4
ASNVDRFNEKLF
>TRBV6-1|TRBJ1-2
ASSEGRQGATYGYT
>TRBV27|TRBJ2-7
ASSPRQDLSYEQY
>TRBV5-1|TRBJ2-5
ASSPRTAQETQY
>TRBV5-1|TRBJ2-5
ASSAWTSGLQETQY
>TRBV7-9|TRBJ1-2
ASSSTGAPYGYT
>TRBV15|TRBJ2-4
ATSREGQGAVQY
>TRBV29-1|TRBJ1-5
SVGGGDQPQH
>TRBV3-1/TRBV3-2|TRBJ2-5
ASSQQALETQY
>TRBV29-1|TRBJ2-7
SVVRGAEQY
>TRBV2|TRBJ1-1
ASSEERGTEAF
>TRBV4-1|TRBJ2-3
ASSQADRGRTDTQY
>TRBV5-1|TRBJ2-7
ASSKDSYEQY
>TRBV28|TRBJ2-3
ASSQGTSGDTDTQY
>TRBV5-6|TRBJ1-5
ASSLSGQPQH
>TRBV6-5|TRBJ1-1
ASGINRVGTEAF
>TRBV29-1|TRBJ1-1
SVTWSYTEAF
>TRBV7-2|TRBJ1-1
ASSLQGTTEAF
>TRBV18|TRBJ1-2
ASSPGTGEGVSGYT
>TRBV28|TRBJ2-7
ASSPQGISGAKGSEQY
>TRBV29-1|TRBJ2-7
SVSGQGEEQY
>TRBV2|TRBJ1-5
ASSGQGPGQPQH
>TRBV15|TRBJ2-5
ATSRVAETQY
>TRBV18|TRBJ2-1
ASSGLATYNEQF
>TRBV5-1|TRBJ2-5
ASSLVVAGAGETQY
>TRBV30|TRBJ2-1
AWSAGTYNEQF
>TRBV14|TRBJ2-1
ASSPTSGYNEQF
>TRBV20-1|TRBJ2-3
SASKELSGGSSTDTQY
>TRBV3-1/TRBV3-2|TRBJ2-2
ASSQGWGGRRTGELF
>TRBV2|TRBJ1-4
ASRVTAQKLF
>TRBV5-1|TRBJ2-2
ASSLVAGSGELF
>TRBV27|TRBJ2-7
ASSSAGVSDEQY
>TRBV3-1/TRBV3-2|TRBJ2-3
ASSQGRGSGTDTQY
>TRBV6-5|TRBJ1-1
ASSYSPQGGTEAF
>TRBV9|TRBJ1-1
ASSVEGGTGTEAF
>TRBV7-9|TRBJ1-6
ASSFRQGGGSPLH
>TRBV6-5|TRBJ2-7
ASSYSLQAYEQY
>TRBV10-2|TRBJ1-5
ASSESAGGNQPQH
>TRBV5-1|TRBJ2-5
ASSPGGVAETQY
>TRBV9|TRBJ1-2
ASSVDEVGYT
>TRBV5-1|TRBJ2-3
ASSATADTDTQY
>TRBV9|TRBJ2-7
ASSPGDRPADSEQY
>TRBV7-9|TRBJ2-5
ASARQETQY
>TRBV28|TRBJ2-1
ASSTRTRAYNEQF
>TRBV6-5|TRBJ1-2
ASALRRGLGYT
>TRBV3-1/TRBV3-2|TRBJ2-7
ASSPTTSSYEQY
>TRBV19|TRBJ2-4
ASSLSRTSNIQY
>TRBV9|TRBJ2-2
ASSVAPTPTGELF
>TRBV6-5|TRBJ2-7
ASSLGLAVLYEQY
>TRBV9|TRBJ2-1
ASSSDMSYNEQF
>TRBV29-1|TRBJ1-2
SVGYRGGGYT
>TRBV6-5|TRBJ1-6
ACIATGLNSPLH
>TRBV10-3|TRBJ2-7
AISEPGNVYEQY